These T cell receptor beta chains were read from a single sample in a study of blood T cell repertoires in COVID-19. Libraries were prepared by immunoSEQ multiplex PCR; TCRdb keeps only in-frame clonotypes and omits some of them. The sample gives 300,000 or so clones, around nine tenths of which show up once; 1% is in the top ten. Source material: peripheral blood. These receptors all stem from a middle-aged man with active or convalescent COVID-19. Each CDR3 is given with its conserved first and last residue. Fields, in order: J gene, V gene, clone size, CDR3 protein. Expanded clones get a size class; other rows say once, few or many, or leave the size out.

J: TRBJ2-7
V: TRBV28
size: few
CDR3: CASSFTGGIYEQYF

J: TRBJ2-1
V: TRBV6-1
size: -
CDR3: CASSDPGVGEQFF

J: TRBJ2-3
V: TRBV3-1/TRBV3-2
size: once
CDR3: CASSHAPGLAVDRDTQYF

J: TRBJ1-5
V: TRBV28
size: -
CDR3: CASSTPQGINQPQHF

J: TRBJ1-1
V: TRBV18
size: -
CDR3: CASLQGMNTEAFF

J: TRBJ1-1
V: TRBV5-5
size: -
CDR3: CASSLGRQGMNTEAFF

J: TRBJ1-1
V: TRBV5-1
size: -
CDR3: CASTSDRDYTEAFF

J: TRBJ2-5
V: TRBV4-3
size: once
CDR3: CASSFGLAGGPGTQYF

J: TRBJ1-2
V: TRBV19
size: -
CDR3: CASYTGSYGYTF

J: TRBJ2-1
V: TRBV10-2
size: -
CDR3: CASSESAGYEQFF

J: TRBJ1-1
V: TRBV6-2/TRBV6-3
size: -
CDR3: CASSSAGKNTEAFF

J: TRBJ2-1
V: TRBV19
size: -
CDR3: CASSSSGTSGGAQQFF

J: TRBJ2-7
V: TRBV5-5
size: -
CDR3: CASTPLGDSLYEQYF

J: TRBJ1-4
V: TRBV6-6
size: -
CDR3: CASSPGQGRGKLFF

J: TRBJ2-4
V: TRBV7-9
size: -
CDR3: CASGRVSAKNIQYF

J: TRBJ2-7
V: TRBV12-3/TRBV12-4
size: -
CDR3: CASSQNYEQYF

J: TRBJ1-5
V: TRBV4-3
size: -
CDR3: CASSQDTGKVAQHF

J: TRBJ2-7
V: TRBV7-9
size: -
CDR3: CASSLDYVYEQYF

J: TRBJ1-5
V: TRBV25-1
size: -
CDR3: CASSGGTGAYSNQPQHF

J: TRBJ1-2
V: TRBV18
size: -
CDR3: CASSPRDRGSGYTF

J: TRBJ1-1
V: TRBV7-2
size: -
CDR3: CASSSRQGINTEAFF

J: TRBJ1-3
V: TRBV18
size: -
CDR3: CASSPEPGLGNTIYF

J: TRBJ2-1
V: TRBV15
size: -
CDR3: CATSRGTWGGDNEQFF

J: TRBJ1-2
V: TRBV3-1/TRBV3-2
size: -
CDR3: CASTEGALHERGGYTF

J: TRBJ2-7
V: TRBV28
size: -
CDR3: CASSGGQGVHEQYF

J: TRBJ1-2
V: TRBV19
size: -
CDR3: CASSIARLGEDYGYTF

J: TRBJ2-2
V: TRBV6-6
size: once
CDR3: CASSYSGGGVTGELFF

J: TRBJ2-7
V: TRBV4-3
size: -
CDR3: CASSQYYRDRVLGEQYF

J: TRBJ2-7
V: TRBV10-3
size: -
CDR3: CAINLAGPSSYEQYF

J: TRBJ1-2
V: TRBV2
size: -
CDR3: CASSAGRTNYGYTF

J: TRBJ1-2
V: TRBV10-3
size: -
CDR3: CAISELGLYGYTF

J: TRBJ2-5
V: TRBV2
size: -
CDR3: CASSDTWAAGETQYF

J: TRBJ1-1
V: TRBV28
size: -
CDR3: CASTELTEAFF

J: TRBJ2-1
V: TRBV28
size: once
CDR3: CASSIGWGLAGGNEQFF

J: TRBJ1-2
V: TRBV7-9
size: -
CDR3: CASSLGGDGYTF

J: TRBJ2-1
V: TRBV3-1/TRBV3-2
size: -
CDR3: CASSVWTSGSHNEQFF